Sequencing of this TCR beta chain was carried out in a study of cytomegalovirus exposure and HLA in healthy donors. Germline V lookup: CDR1 SGHTA, CDR2 FQGTGA. This CDR3 has 15 amino acids. V was clipped by 2 bases and J by 0 bases, with 8 bases between them. 60 Vbeta and 13 Jbeta primers were used in PCR. The assay was immunoSEQ multiplex PCR, and TCRdb's table has in-frame clones only and misses some. The data show 100,000 to 150,000 clones, roughly 80% seen once. Study-level results: In a later analysis, TCR beta V- and J-gene trimming showed a link to a missense DCLRE1C variant. TCR beta chains numbering some 150 were designated cytomegalovirus-associated.

Note on this clone: What it recognizes is unknown.

The rearrangement uses TRBV7-3 and TRBJ2-1; possibly TRBD2 for D (5 bases). The sequence derives from a woman in her sixties or seventies in good health and CMV-seronegative. Sequencing used PBMCs. In DNA form, the CDR3 reads TGTGCCAGCAGCTTAGAAGGGAGCTCCTACAATGAGCAGTTCTTC. Its protein product is CASSLEGSSYNEQFF.